The T cell receptor (beta chain) described here comes from a study of response to subunit inactivated influenza vaccine. In TCRdb, the RT-PCR reads were re-called with MiXCR into one record per CDR3 protein. The sample holds 150,000 to 200,000 distinct CDR3 sequences, approximately 12% seen once. A word on this clonotype: Its antigen is as yet unknown.

Broader study findings: That few new T cells are recruited by each seasonal influenza vaccination was the authors' suggestion.

These same records also appear under a second study, on T cells expressing NK-cell markers. That investigation notes: UMIs were included in TCR beta cDNA generated by 5'RACE template switching. All TCR beta repertoires analysed originated from sorted CD3+CD56+NKG2C+, CD3+CD56+NKG2C- and CD3+CD56-NKG2C+ T cells. HCMV seropositivity characterized most of the eight sequenced donors, and seronegativity one. Four donors' CD3+CD56-NKG2C+ cells were dominated by the same clonotypes.

This clonotype was sampled from a man aged 50 or older who received an inactivated influenza vaccine. The sample here was CD8+ T cells sorted from PBMCs, taken about 13 days after vaccination.

CDR3 sequence: CASSYFGQTEAFF. The CDR3 coding sequence is TGTGCCAGCAGTTACTTCGGACAAACTGAAGCTTTCTTT. The chain recombines TRBV6-2 or TRBV6-3 with TRBJ1-1, with D possibly TRBD1 on 5 matching bases. Germline assignment: CDR1 MNHEY and CDR2 SVGEGT. V was pared by 1 base and J by 5 bases, with 8 bases between. This CDR3 is 13 amino acids long.